A single sample gave rise to the 22 T cell receptor beta chains below, sequenced in a study of identical twins. TCRdb passed the 5' RACE reads through MiXCR, listing each CDR3 protein once. The sample holds over 600,000 distinct CDR3 sequences, less than 25% seen once. This same sample was also part of a study on T cells expressing NK-cell markers.

Sequenced material: PBMCs. The receptor set was obtained from a woman between 18 and 29 years old in good health.

The chain couples TRBV24-1 to TRBJ2-1; the D gene could be TRBD1 or TRBD2 (5 bases each). The V and J ends lost 9 bases and 5 bases respectively, with 10 bases between them. Germline CDR1 reads KGHDR; CDR2 reads SFDVKD. The CDR3 totals 12 residues. CDR3 residues: CATGGQDNEQFF. As DNA, the CDR3 is TGTGCCACCGGGGGTCAAGACAATGAGCAGTTCTTC.

The sample holds one count of this clonotype. The J gene is TRBJ2-5, the V gene TRBV10-3; 8 bases map to TRBD2. Germline V gene data show CDR1 as ENHRY and CDR2 as SYGVKD. The CDR3 spans 12 residues. V was clipped by 8 bases and J by 9 bases; unmatched bases: 8. CDR3 loop: CAIGTRGGAQYF. CDR3 nucleotides: TGTGCCATCGGGACTAGAGGAGGGGCCCAGTACTTC.

This chain connects TRBV7-9 to TRBJ2-7, with 7 bases aligning to TRBD1. Germline V CDR1 and CDR2: SEHNR, FQNEAQ (reference sequence). The CDR3 sequence is 12 residues long. Trimming cost V 4 bases and J 5 bases; bases outside gene matches: 2. CDR3 bases: TGTGCCAGCAGCTATGACAGGGACGAGCAGTACTTC. Translation: CASSYDRDEQYF.

This clonotype has a handful of counts. The chain employs TRBV12-3 or TRBV12-4 and TRBJ1-2; tentatively, D is TRBD1 (5 bases). V was cut by 4 bases and J by 3 bases, with 9 bases left in between. The CDR3 spans 13 residues. CDR3 loop: CASSYGGDYGYTF. In DNA, the CDR3 is TGTGCCAGCAGTTATGGGGGGGACTATGGCTACACCTTC.

This clonotype has a count of ten or more. V is TRBV20-1 and J is TRBJ1-2; 7 bases match TRBD1. The CDR3 has 14 amino acids. J gave up 6 bases and V 1 base, and 8 bases lay outside the gene matches. From germline, CDR1 is DFQATT and CDR2 SNEGSKA (reference sequence). Written as DNA, the CDR3 is TGCAGTGCTAGAGGCCAGACAGGGATCCATGGCTACACCTTC. Amino acids: CSARGQTGIHGYTF.

The table lists this clonotype with many counts. The gene calls are TRBV5-6 and TRBJ1-2, with 10 bases lining up with TRBD1. J lost 4 bases, V lost 1 base, and 7 bases had no gene match. This CDR3 spans 16 amino acids. Per germline, CDR1 SGHDT and CDR2 YYEEEE. Written as DNA, the CDR3 is TGTGCCAGCAGCTTGTTGGGGACAGGGGAGTTCTATGGCTACACCTTC. Protein product: CASSLLGTGEFYGYTF.

J is TRBJ2-1 and V is TRBV4-3; D is perhaps TRBD1 or TRBD2 (6 bases each). The CDR3 has 17 residues. V was shortened by 3 bases and J by 4 bases, with 19 bases between the two germline ends. Per the germline V gene, CDR1 is LGHNA and CDR2 is YSLEER. CDR3 in DNA: TGCGCCAGCAGCCAGGAAAGGGACATTAGCGGATACAATGAGCAGTTCTTC. Protein: CASSQERDISGYNEQFF.

J is TRBJ2-1 and V is TRBV20-1, with D hard to call. V gave up 5 bases and J gave up 4 bases, with 15 bases separating them. The CDR3 is made up of 14 amino acids. Germline CDR1 reads DFQATT; CDR2 reads SNEGSKA (reference sequence). The CDR3 coding sequence is TGCAGTGCTCCCCAGAGTCAAGCTTACAATGAGCAGTTCTTC. Protein sequence: CSAPQSQAYNEQFF.

The rearrangement joins TRBV7-6 to TRBJ2-7; perhaps TRBD2 as D (6 bases). Germline V gene data show CDR1 as SGHVS and CDR2 as FNYEAQ. Trimming took 5 bases from V and 7 from J, leaving 21 bases between them. There are 15 residues in the CDR3. The CDR3 coding sequence is TGTGCCAGCAGCACGACACTGGGCGGCCGGGGGGAGCAGTACTTC. As protein: CASSTTLGGRGEQYF.

This clonotype turned up a few times. This rearrangement joins TRBV3-1 to TRBJ2-7, with 8 bases that match TRBD1. The V segment lost 4 bases and the J segment 6 bases; nucleotides outside the gene matches: 11. Per the germline V gene, CDR1 is LGHDT and CDR2 is YNNKEL (reference sequence). CDR3 size: 15 residues. Here the CDR3 reads CASSRNQGRGLEQYF. The CDR3, as DNA: TGTGCCAGCAGCCGGAATCAAGGCAGGGGGCTCGAGCAGTACTTC.

In DNA, the CDR3 is TGTGCCAGCAGCTTTTCCGGAGGGGACGAGACCCAGTACTTC. Translated, it gives CASSFSGGDETQYF. V and J are TRBV7-9 and TRBJ2-5, with D maybe TRBD2 (6 bases). Trimming cost V 3 bases and J 5 bases, with 13 bases left between them. Germline lookup yields CDR1 SEHNR and CDR2 FQNEAQ (reference sequence). The CDR3 is 14 amino acids.

This clonotype occurred a few times. One end of the junction varies from germline; a read error may be responsible. The rearrangement joins TRBV27 to TRBJ2-7; 9 bases are shared with TRBD2. CDR3 length equals 17 residues. Germline loops: CDR1 MNHEY, CDR2 SMNVEV (reference sequence). CDR3 bases: TGTGCCAGCAGTTCCTTTGGTGCGGGAGGGGTTCCTACGATAGGGGACTTC. This translates into CASSSFGAGGVPTIGDF.

The chain links TRBV11-2 to TRBJ2-2, with 7 bases that match TRBD1. CDR3 length: 16 residues. Germline loops: CDR1 SGHAT, CDR2 FQNNGV. V was clipped by 1 base and J by 6 bases; unmatched bases: 8. The CDR3 reads CASSLVRDSYAGELFF. DNA for the CDR3: TGTGCCAGCAGCTTAGTGAGGGACAGTTACGCCGGGGAGCTGTTTTTT. The full variable domain, in which reference TRBV11-2 and TRBJ2-2 provide the parts outside the CDR3, is EAGVAQSPRYKIIEKRQSVAFWCNPISGHATLYWYQQILGQGPKLLIQFQNNGVVDDSQLPKDRFSAERLKGVDSTLKIQPAKLEDSAVYLCASSLVRDSYAGELFFGEGSRLTVL.

The CDR3 nucleotides are TGTGCCAGCAGTTATACTGCTAGCAATCAGCCCCAGCATTTT. It translates to CASSYTASNQPQHF. The chain has TRBV12-3 or TRBV12-4 and TRBJ1-5; D gene uncertain. The V end was cut by 4 bases, the J end by 0 bases, with 7 bases between. The CDR3 runs 14 residues.

This clonotype appeared many times. V and J are TRBV2 and TRBJ1-5; 8 bases are a match to TRBD1. V lost 4 bases to trimming and J lost 4 bases; unmatched junction nucleotides: 6. There are 15 residues in the CDR3. Germline loops: CDR1 SNHLY, CDR2 FYNNEI. This chain's CDR3 is CASSGGQAYNQPQHF. The CDR3 DNA reads TGTGCCAGCAGTGGGGGACAGGCCTATAATCAGCCCCAGCATTTT.

This clonotype has ten or more counts. The genes are TRBV12-3 or TRBV12-4 and TRBJ2-7, with D unclear. The V gene lost 6 bases and the J gene lost 0 bases, with 3 bases spanning the gap. CDR3 length: 11 amino acids. Here the CDR3 reads CASSGSYEQYF. CDR3 DNA sequence: TGTGCCAGCAGCGGCTCCTACGAGCAGTACTTC.

The chain joins TRBV20-1 to TRBJ2-3; D is ambiguous. Trimming shortened V by 4 bases and J by 0 bases, and 14 bases separated the two germline ends. The germline V gene encodes CDR1 DFQATT and CDR2 SNEGSKA (reference sequence). The CDR3 has 15 amino acids. The CDR3, as DNA: TGCAGTGCTAAGAATCGGGCGGATAGCACAGATACGCAGTATTTT. This encodes CSAKNRADSTDTQYF.

This clonotype was seen many times. The V call is TRBV12-3 or TRBV12-4, the J call TRBJ2-5; D uncertain. The CDR3 loop spans 13 amino acids. V was trimmed by 5 bases and J by 5 bases, leaving 12 bases between them. The CDR3 here is CASSLRPWETQYF. The CDR3 bases are TGTGCCAGCAGTCTGAGACCCTGGGAGACCCAGTACTTC.

The rearrangement joins TRBV12-3 or TRBV12-4 to TRBJ2-7; maybe TRBD2 (7 bases). V was cut by 4 bases and J by 7 bases, with 14 bases left in between. This CDR3 region has 13 residues. The CDR3 nucleotides read TGTGCCAGCAGTTGGGAGGGGGGGAATGAGCAGTACTTC. The encoded protein is CASSWEGGNEQYF.

This clonotype was observed a handful of times. The V and J genes are TRBV27 and TRBJ2-1; 7 bases fit TRBD2. The ends lost 4 bases at V and 10 bases at J; junction bases unmatched: 13. CDR1 MNHEY and CDR2 SMNVEV come from the germline V gene (reference sequence). The CDR3 contains 15 residues. In nucleotides, the CDR3 is TGTGCCAGCAGTTCCCTCGGGGCGGGAGTTCGGGAGCAGTTCTTC. Translating it yields CASSSLGAGVREQFF.

The rearrangement joins TRBV10-3 to TRBJ2-1; D gene uncertain. The CDR3 has 15 amino acids. Germline loops: CDR1 ENHRY, CDR2 SYGVKD. With 0 bases removed from V and 4 bases from J, the gap between germline ends came to 10 bases. The CDR3 nucleotides read TGTGCCATCAGTGAGTCGAATCGTAAGTACAATGAGCAGTTCTTC. Amino acid sequence: CAISESNRKYNEQFF.

A few counts support this clonotype. V gene TRBV10-3 combines with J gene TRBJ2-2, with no clear D. This CDR3 contains 15 residues. The germline V gene has CDR1 ENHRY and CDR2 SYGVKD. Trimming cost V 3 bases and J 4 bases, with 12 bases left between them. CDR3 amino acids: CAISDEQTPTGELFF. The CDR3 region has the DNA TGTGCCATCAGTGATGAACAGACTCCCACCGGGGAGCTGTTTTTT.